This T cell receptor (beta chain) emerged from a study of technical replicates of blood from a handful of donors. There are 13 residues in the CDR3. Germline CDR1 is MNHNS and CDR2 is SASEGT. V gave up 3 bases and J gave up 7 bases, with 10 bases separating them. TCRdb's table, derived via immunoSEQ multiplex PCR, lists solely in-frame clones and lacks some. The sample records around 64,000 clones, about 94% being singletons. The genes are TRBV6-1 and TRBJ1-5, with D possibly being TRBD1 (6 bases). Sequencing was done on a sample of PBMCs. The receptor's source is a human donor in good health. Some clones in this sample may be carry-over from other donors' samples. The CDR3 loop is CASSEGAGQPQHF. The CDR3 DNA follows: TGTGCCAGCAGTGAGGGGGCAGGGCAGCCCCAGCATTTT.